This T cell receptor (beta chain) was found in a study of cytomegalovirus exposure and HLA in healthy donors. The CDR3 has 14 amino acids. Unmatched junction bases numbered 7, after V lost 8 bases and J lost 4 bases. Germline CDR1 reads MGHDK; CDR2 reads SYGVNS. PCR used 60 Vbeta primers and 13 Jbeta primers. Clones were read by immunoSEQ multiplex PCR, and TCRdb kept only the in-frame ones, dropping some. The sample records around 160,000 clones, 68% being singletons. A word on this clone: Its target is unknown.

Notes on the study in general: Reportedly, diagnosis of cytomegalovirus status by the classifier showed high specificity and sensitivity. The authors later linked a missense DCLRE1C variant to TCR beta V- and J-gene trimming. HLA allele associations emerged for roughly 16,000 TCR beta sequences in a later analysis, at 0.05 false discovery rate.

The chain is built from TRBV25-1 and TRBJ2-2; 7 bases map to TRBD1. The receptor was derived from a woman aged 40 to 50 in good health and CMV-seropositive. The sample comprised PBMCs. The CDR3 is CASERQGSTGELFF. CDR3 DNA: TGTGCCAGCGAGCGACAGGGAAGCACCGGGGAGCTGTTTTTT.